This T cell receptor (beta chain) was captured in a study of OX40 agonist ivuxolimab in advanced cancers. As for the study in general: People who had prior anti-PD-1, anti-PD-L1 or anti-CTLA-4 therapy could take part, and under 45% had some.

In regard to this clone: The antigen is undetermined.

Germline V gene lookup returns CDR1 MNHNS and CDR2 SASEGT. This CDR3 is built from 13 residues. V shed 10 bases and J 3 bases; nucleotides not matched to a gene: 5. The data were produced by immunoSEQ multiplex PCR, yet TCRdb's version contains in-frame clones alone and is incomplete. This repertoire shows 65,000 to 95,000 clones, around nine tenths found once; its top ten account for roughly 2.1%. Study-wide results and limits: At 0.1-3.0 mg/kg, partial responders had clonal expansion among the lowest observed. Expanded clones belonging to CD8+ T cells outnumbered, on average, those of CD4+.

The chain employs TRBV6-1 and TRBJ2-5; 10 bases are shared with TRBD1. The source material was CD4+ or CD8+ T cells sorted from blood, sampled in a trial of the OX40 agonist ivuxolimab. The origin of this receptor is an adult with an advanced solid tumor such as melanoma, head and neck, liver or kidney cancer. Written as DNA, the CDR3 is TGTGCCACGGGACAGGGGACTAAAGAGACCCAGTACTTC. Its translation: CATGQGTKETQYF.